The 2 T cell receptor beta chains given below trace back to one sample, sequenced in a study of T-cell reconstitution after alpha-beta-depleted transplantation in children. During its preparation, the TCRbeta library received unique molecular identifiers. TCRdb reprocessed the PCR reads with MiXCR, giving one entry per CDR3 protein. The profile shows about 60,000 distinct CDR3 sequences, 40% to 55% of them singletons. Here the sequenced sample was PBMCs, mostly from graft donor cells, taken 360 days after TCRalphabeta/CD19-depleted stem cell transplant. These receptors all come from a male patient younger than 18 who had a stem cell transplant for acute lymphoblastic leukemia, so the T cells may come from the graft donor.

This chain connects TRBV14 to TRBJ2-1; TRBD2 might be the D (5 bases). Germline assignment: CDR1 SGHDN and CDR2 FVKESK. CDR3 length: 16 residues. Trimming removed 0 bases at V and 0 bases at J, with 9 bases between. Written as DNA, the CDR3 is TGTGCCAGCAGCCAAGATCCGCTAGCCTCCTACAATGAGCAGTTCTTC. It specifies CASSQDPLASYNEQFF.

This clonotype was seen a handful of times. The rearrangement uses TRBV7-8 and TRBJ2-1; 9 bases line up with TRBD1. Germline lookup yields CDR1 SGHVS and CDR2 FQNEAQ. CDR3 size: 15 residues. J lost 8 bases, V lost 7 bases, and 12 bases had no gene match. CDR3 protein: CASNPPGTGNHEQFF. The CDR3 region has the DNA TGTGCCAGCAACCCTCCAGGGACAGGGAACCATGAGCAGTTCTTC.